This T cell receptor beta chain came from a study of cytomegalovirus exposure and HLA in healthy donors. TCRdb's copy holds only in-frame clones and misses some; the assay was immunoSEQ multiplex PCR. The sample has hundreds of thousands of clones, around 86% seen once. CDR1 and CDR2 from the germline V gene are LNHNV and YYDKDF (reference sequence). Trimming removed 0 bases at V and 4 bases at J, with 10 bases between. The CDR3 spans 15 residues. The sequence was obtained from a woman aged 18-29 years in good health and CMV-seronegative. The sequenced sample was PBMCs. The chain couples TRBV15 to TRBJ1-5, with D possibly matching TRBD1 (5 bases). CDR3 sequence: CATSRDPAGNQPQHF. CDR3 coding DNA: TGTGCCACCAGCAGAGATCCGGCAGGGAATCAGCCCCAGCATTTT.